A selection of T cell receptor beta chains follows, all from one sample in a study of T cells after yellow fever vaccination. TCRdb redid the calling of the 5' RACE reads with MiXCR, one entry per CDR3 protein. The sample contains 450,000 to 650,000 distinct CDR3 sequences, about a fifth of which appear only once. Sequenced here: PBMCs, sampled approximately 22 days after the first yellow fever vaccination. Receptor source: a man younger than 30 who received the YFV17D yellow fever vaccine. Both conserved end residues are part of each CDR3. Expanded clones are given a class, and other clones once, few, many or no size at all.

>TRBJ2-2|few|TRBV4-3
CASSQGRGGDTGELFF
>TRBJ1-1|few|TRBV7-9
CASSGDPFRKAFF
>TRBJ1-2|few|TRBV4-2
CASSQELAQGNYGYTF
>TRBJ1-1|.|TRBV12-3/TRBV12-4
CASRGQRRTEAFF
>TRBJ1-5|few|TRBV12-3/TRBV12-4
CASSFSSQPQHF
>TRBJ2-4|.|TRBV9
CASSLGQGVNIQYF
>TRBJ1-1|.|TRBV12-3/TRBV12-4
CASRSMTENTEAFF
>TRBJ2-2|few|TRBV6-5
CASSYSGLYHTGELFF
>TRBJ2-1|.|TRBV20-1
CSAKGAVIGEQFF
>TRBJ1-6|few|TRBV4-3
CASSQVGGALSPLHF
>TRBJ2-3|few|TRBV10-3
CAISEVGLAGATDTQYF
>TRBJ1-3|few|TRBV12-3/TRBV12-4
CASSLGKDPIYF
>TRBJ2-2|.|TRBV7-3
CASSNGDSGNGELFF
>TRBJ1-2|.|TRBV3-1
CASSQATRGYTF
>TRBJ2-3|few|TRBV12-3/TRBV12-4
CASSSLAAPGDTQYF
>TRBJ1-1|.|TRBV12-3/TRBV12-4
CASSLGQGDEAFF
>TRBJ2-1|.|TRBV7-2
CASTGQDYNEQFF
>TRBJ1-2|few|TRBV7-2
CASSREQGNGYTF
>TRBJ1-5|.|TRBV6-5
CASCLGQGAQPQHF
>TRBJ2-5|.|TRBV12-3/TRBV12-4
CASSFAAGETQYF
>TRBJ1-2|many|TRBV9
CASSPPGPTNYGYTF
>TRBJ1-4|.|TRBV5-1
CASSRAGTGQNEKLFF
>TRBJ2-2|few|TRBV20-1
CSARVGPRELFF
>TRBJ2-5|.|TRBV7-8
CASSFYAIWRTQYF